The entry below describes one T cell receptor beta chain. The antigen is not known. The sample originates from a study of metastatic and nonmetastatic thyroid tumors. About the research overall: The authors compared repertoires across blood and tumor or nodule tissue from malignant and benign thyroid patients.

Under the authors' procedure: Construction of a distant-metastasis classifier for papillary thyroid cancer relied on CDR3 differences across clinicopathological groups. TCRdb re-processed the PCR reads through MiXCR. The V and J calls and clone size are TCRdb's, not the authors'. The sample contains about 40,000 clones, around an eighth of which appear only once. Germline values: CDR1 DFQATT, CDR2 SNEGSKA (reference sequence). The CDR3 is 19 amino acids. V was cut by 2 bases and J by 0 bases, with 23 bases left in between. Ahead of thyroid surgery, no patient had received treatment of any kind. Regarding the study as a whole: Malignant tumors reportedly showed significantly higher TCR beta diversity than benign nodules in both blood and tumor.

This TCR was recovered from a female donor with papillary thyroid cancer or a benign thyroid nodule (not recorded which). Some clones in this sample may be carry-over from other donors' samples. Sequencing was carried out using blood. The chain is built from TRBV20-1 and TRBJ1-3; D perhaps matches TRBD1 (6 bases). CDR3 loop: CSARSPWGGGRSSGNTIYF. The CDR3 coding sequence is TGCAGTGCTAGATCCCCGTGGGGGGGCGGCAGGAGCTCTGGAAACACCATATATTTT.